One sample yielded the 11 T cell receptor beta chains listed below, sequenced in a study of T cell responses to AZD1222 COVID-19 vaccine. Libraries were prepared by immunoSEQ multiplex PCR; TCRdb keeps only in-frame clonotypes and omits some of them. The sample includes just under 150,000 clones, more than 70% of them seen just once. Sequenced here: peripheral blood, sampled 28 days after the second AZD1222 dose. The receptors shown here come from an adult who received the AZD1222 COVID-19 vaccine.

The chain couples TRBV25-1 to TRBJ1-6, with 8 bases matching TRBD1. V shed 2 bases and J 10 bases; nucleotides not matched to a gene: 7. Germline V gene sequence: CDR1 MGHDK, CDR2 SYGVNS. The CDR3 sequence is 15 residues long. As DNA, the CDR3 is TGTGCCAGCAGTGAAAATGGACAGGGAGGGTCACCCCTCCACTTT. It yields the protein CASSENGQGGSPLHF.

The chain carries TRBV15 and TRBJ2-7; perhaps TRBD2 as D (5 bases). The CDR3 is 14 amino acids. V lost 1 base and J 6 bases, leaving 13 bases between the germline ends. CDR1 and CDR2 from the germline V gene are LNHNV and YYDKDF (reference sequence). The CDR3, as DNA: TGTGCCACCAGCAGAGGTGAGGGATCGGGCGAGCAGTACTTC. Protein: CATSRGEGSGEQYF.

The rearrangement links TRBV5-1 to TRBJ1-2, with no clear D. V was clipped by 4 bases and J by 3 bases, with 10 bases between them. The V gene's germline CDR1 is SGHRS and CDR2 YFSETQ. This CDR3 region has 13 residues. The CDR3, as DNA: TGCGCCAGCAGCCCAGACCGATACTATGGCTACACCTTC. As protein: CASSPDRYYGYTF.

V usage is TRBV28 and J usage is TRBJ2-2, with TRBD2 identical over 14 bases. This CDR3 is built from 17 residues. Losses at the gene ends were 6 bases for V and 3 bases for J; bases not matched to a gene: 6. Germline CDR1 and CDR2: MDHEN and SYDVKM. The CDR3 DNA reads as TGTGCCAGCAGCCTCAGGACTAGCGGGAGGCACACCGGGGAGCTGTTTTTT. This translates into CASSLRTSGRHTGELFF.

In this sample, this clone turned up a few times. In nucleotides, the CDR3 is TGTGCCAGCAGACACTCTCGCCTCGGGGGCAGTGGCTACACCTTC. Translating gives CASRHSRLGGSGYTF. The rearrangement joins TRBV7-9 to TRBJ1-2, with D possibly being TRBD1 (6 bases). Trimming pared 6 bases from V and 7 bases from J, leaving 21 bases between. CDR3 length: 15 residues. Germline-derived CDR1 and CDR2 are SEHNR and FQNEAQ (reference sequence). Combining the CDR3 with reference TRBV7-9 and TRBJ1-2 gives the whole variable domain DTGVSQNPRHKITKRGQNVTFRCDPISEHNRLYWYRQTLGQGPEFLTYFQNEAQLEKSRLLSDRFSAERPKGSFSTLEIQRTEQGDSAMYLCASRHSRLGGSGYTFGSGTRLTVV.

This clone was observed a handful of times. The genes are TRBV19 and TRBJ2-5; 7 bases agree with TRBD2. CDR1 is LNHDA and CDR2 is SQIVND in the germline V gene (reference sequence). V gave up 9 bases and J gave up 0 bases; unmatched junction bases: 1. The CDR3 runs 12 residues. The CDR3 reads CASGGYQETQYF. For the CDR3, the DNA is TGTGCCAGCGGGGGGTACCAAGAGACCCAGTACTTC.

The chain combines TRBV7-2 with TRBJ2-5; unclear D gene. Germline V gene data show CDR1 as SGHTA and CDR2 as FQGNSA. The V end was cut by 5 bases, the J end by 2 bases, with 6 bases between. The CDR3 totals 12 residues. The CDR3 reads CASSPMQETQYF. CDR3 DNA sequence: TGTGCCAGCAGCCCGATGCAAGAGACCCAGTACTTC. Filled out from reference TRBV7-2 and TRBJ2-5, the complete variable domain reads GAGVSQSPSNKVTEKGKDVELRCDPISGHTALYWYRQSLGQGLEFLIYFQGNSAPDKSGLPSDRFSAERTGGSVSTLTIQRTQQEDSAVYLCASSPMQETQYFGPGTRLLVL.

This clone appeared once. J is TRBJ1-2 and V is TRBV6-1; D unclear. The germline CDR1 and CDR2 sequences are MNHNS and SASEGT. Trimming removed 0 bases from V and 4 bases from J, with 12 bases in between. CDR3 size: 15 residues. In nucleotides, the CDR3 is TGTGCCAGCAGTGAAGCTGTGGCAATTGCCTATGGCTACACCTTC. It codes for CASSEAVAIAYGYTF.

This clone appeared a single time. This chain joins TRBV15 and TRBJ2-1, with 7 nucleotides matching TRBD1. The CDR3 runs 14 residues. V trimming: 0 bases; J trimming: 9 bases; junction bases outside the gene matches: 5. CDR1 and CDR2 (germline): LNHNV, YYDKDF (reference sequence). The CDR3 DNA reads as TGTGCCACCAGCAGAGACCTCGACAGGGTTGAGCAGTTCTTC. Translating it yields CATSRDLDRVEQFF.

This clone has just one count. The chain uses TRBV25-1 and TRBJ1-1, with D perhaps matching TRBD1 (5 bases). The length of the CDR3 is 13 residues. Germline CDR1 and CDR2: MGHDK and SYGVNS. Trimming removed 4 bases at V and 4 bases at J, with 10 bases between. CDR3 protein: CASSGPGTTEAFF. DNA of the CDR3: TGTGCCAGCAGTGGACCCGGGACCACTGAAGCTTTCTTT.

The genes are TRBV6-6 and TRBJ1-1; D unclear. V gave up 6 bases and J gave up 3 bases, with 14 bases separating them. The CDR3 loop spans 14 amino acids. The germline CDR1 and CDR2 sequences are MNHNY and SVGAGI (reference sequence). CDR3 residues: CASSNGIGHTEAFF. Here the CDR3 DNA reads TGTGCCAGCAGCAACGGGATCGGGCACACTGAAGCTTTCTTT.